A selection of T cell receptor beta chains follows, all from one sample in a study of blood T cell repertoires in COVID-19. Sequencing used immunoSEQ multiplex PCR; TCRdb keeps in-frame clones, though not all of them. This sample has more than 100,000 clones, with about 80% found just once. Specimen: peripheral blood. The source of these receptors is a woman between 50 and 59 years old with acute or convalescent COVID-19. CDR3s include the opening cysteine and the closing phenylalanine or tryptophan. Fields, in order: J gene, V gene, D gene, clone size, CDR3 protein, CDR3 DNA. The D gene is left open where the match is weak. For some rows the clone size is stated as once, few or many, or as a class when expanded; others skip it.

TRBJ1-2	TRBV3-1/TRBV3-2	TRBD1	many	CASSKTGAGYTF	TGTGCCAGCAGTAAGACAGGGGCTGGCTACACCTTC
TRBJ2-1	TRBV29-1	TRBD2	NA	CSVLNGGDNEQFF	TGCAGCGTTTTGAACGGGGGGGATAATGAGCAGTTCTTC
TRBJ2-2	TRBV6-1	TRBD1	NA	CASSEIWDSYTGELFF	TGTGCCAGCAGTGAAATATGGGACAGCTACACCGGGGAGCTGTTTTTT
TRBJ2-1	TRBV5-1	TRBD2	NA	CASTHGGAYNEQFF	TGCGCCAGCACACACGGGGGGGCCTACAATGAGCAGTTCTTC
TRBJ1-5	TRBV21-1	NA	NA	CASSRDSQPQHF	TGTGCCAGCTCCCGGGACTCTCAGCCCCAGCATTTT
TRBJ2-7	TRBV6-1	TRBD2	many	CASSEGLAGGSYEQYF	TGTGCCAGCAGTGAAGGACTAGCGGGGGGTTCCTACGAGCAGTACTTC
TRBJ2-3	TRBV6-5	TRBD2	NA	CASSSRPSGGTDTQYF	TGTGCCAGCAGTTCTCGTCCTAGCGGGGGAACGGATACGCAGTATTTT
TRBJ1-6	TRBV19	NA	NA	CASSLGRGETLHF	TGTGCCAGTAGCCTTGGACGGGGAGAAACCCTCCACTTT
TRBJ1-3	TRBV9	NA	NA	CASSAGFSGNTIYF	TGTGCCAGCAGCGCAGGGTTCTCTGGAAACACCATATATTTT
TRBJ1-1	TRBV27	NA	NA	CASSGGLNTEAFF	TGTGCCAGCAGCGGAGGACTGAACACTGAAGCTTTCTTT
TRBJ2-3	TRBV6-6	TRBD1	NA	CASKEVDGTGADTQYF	TGTGCCAGCAAAGAGGTTGATGGGACAGGGGCAGATACGCAGTATTTT
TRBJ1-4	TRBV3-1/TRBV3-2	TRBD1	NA	CASSQKRTGGAGKLFF	TGTGCCAGCAGCCAAAAAAGGACAGGGGGTGCCGGGAAACTGTTTTTT
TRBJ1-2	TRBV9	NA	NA	CASSFRQEIGGYTF	TGTGCCAGCAGCTTCCGACAGGAAATAGGTGGCTACACCTTC
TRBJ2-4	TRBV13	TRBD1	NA	CASSTRQGLAKNIQYF	TGTGCCAGCAGCACCCGACAGGGTCTAGCCAAAAACATTCAGTACTTC
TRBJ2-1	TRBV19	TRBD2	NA	CASSIGTVAGPPYNEQFF	TGTGCCAGTAGTATAGGCACAGTAGCGGGGCCCCCCTACAATGAGCAGTTCTTC
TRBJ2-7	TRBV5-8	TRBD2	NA	CASSLGLAVSYEQYF	TGTGCCAGCAGCCTTGGACTAGCTGTTTCCTACGAGCAGTACTTC
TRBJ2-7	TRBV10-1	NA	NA	CASSRAGGHPYEQYF	TGCGCCAGCAGTCGAGCCGGGGGGCACCCTTACGAGCAGTACTTC
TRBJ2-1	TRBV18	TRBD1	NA	CASSPIRTGAVADEQFF	TGTGCCAGCTCACCAATTCGGACAGGGGCCGTAGCCGATGAGCAGTTCTTC
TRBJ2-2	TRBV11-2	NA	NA	CASSLDSGSRTGELFF	TGTGCCAGCAGCTTAGATTCCGGGAGTCGGACCGGGGAGCTGTTTTTT
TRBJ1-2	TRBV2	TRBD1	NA	CASKLGQGQYGYTF	TGTGCCAGCAAATTAGGACAGGGGCAGTATGGCTACACCTTC
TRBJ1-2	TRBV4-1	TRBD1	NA	CASGGTAHGYTF	TGCGCCAGCGGGGGGACAGCCCATGGCTACACCTTC
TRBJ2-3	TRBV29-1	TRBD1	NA	CSVVGTESTDTQYF	TGCAGCGTTGTGGGGACAGAGAGCACAGATACGCAGTATTTT
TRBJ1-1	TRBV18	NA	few	CASSLTGTSWAFF	TGTGCCAGCTCACTTACGGGGACATCGTGGGCTTTCTTT
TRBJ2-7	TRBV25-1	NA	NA	CASSGVREQYF	TGTGCCAGCAGTGGAGTGAGGGAGCAGTACTTC
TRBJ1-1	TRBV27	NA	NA	CASTSHGGGEAFF	TGTGCCAGCACCTCCCACGGGGGGGGTGAAGCTTTCTTT
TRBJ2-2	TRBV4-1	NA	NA	CASSQAQGANTGELFF	TGCGCCAGCAGCCAAGCACAGGGCGCGAACACCGGGGAGCTGTTTTTT
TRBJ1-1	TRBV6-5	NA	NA	CASSIQTQGDTEAFF	TGTGCCAGCAGTATCCAAACCCAAGGGGACACTGAAGCTTTCTTT
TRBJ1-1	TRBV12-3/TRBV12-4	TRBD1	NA	CASSLKGATEAFF	TGTGCCAGCAGTTTGAAGGGGGCGACTGAAGCTTTCTTT
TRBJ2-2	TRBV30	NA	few	CAWSVRGSNTGELFF	TGTGCCTGGAGTGTAAGGGGATCGAACACCGGGGAGCTGTTTTTT
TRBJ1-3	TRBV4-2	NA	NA	CASSQGTLDSGNTIYF	TGTGCCAGCAGCCAAGGGACACTGGACTCTGGAAACACCATATATTTT
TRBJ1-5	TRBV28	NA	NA	CASSTHQGSQPQHF	TGTGCCAGCAGCACCCATCAGGGGAGTCAGCCCCAGCATTTT
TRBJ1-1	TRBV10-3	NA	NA	CAISGSGATEAFF	TGTGCCATCAGTGGTTCAGGGGCAACTGAAGCTTTCTTT
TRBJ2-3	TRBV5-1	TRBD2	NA	CASSTRLAGGLLSTDTQYF	TGCGCCAGCAGCACCCGACTAGCGGGGGGGCTTCTAAGCACAGATACGCAGTATTTT
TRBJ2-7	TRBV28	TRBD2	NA	CASNTLPSGGAYEQYF	TGTGCCAGCAACACCCTCCCTAGCGGGGGTGCCTACGAGCAGTACTTC
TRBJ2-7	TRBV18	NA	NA	CASSQGSTPIYEQYF	TGTGCCAGCTCACAGGGGTCGACCCCTATCTACGAGCAGTACTTC
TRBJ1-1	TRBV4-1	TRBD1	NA	CASSQGYRDRVSSTEAFF	TGCGCCAGCAGCCAAGGATACAGGGACAGGGTGTCAAGCACTGAAGCTTTCTTT
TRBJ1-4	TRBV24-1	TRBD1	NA	CATSYLPGQGHEKLFF	TGTGCCACCAGTTACCTTCCGGGACAGGGGCATGAAAAACTGTTTTTT
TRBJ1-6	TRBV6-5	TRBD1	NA	CASTGQGNSPLHF	TGTGCCAGCACGGGACAGGGAAATTCACCCCTTCACTTT
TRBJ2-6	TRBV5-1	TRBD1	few	CASSLARTGAGANVLTF	TGCGCCAGCAGCTTGGCCAGAACAGGGGCCGGGGCCAACGTCCTGACTTTC
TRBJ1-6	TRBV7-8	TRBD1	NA	CASSLRDRGYNSPLHF	TGTGCCAGCAGCTTAAGGGACAGGGGGTATAATTCACCCCTCCACTTT
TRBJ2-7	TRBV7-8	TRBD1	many	CATAVGQGIHEQYF	TGTGCCACTGCTGTGGGACAGGGGATCCACGAGCAGTACTTC
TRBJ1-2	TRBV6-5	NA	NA	CASSQSGGGGYTF	TGTGCCAGCAGCCAGAGCGGGGGAGGTGGCTACACCTTC
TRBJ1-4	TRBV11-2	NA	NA	CASSMDFFGRYGEKLFF	TGTGCCAGCAGCATGGACTTTTTTGGGCGTTACGGAGAAAAACTGTTTTTT
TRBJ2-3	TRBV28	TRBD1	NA	CASSPNRGRGDTQYF	TGTGCCAGCAGTCCCAACAGGGGGCGAGGAGATACGCAGTATTTT
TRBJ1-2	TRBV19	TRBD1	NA	CASSPHRGTDYGYTF	TGTGCCAGTAGTCCCCACAGGGGAACCGACTATGGCTACACCTTC
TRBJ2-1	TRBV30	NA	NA	CAWGRNYNEQFF	TGTGCCTGGGGGAGAAATTACAATGAGCAGTTCTTC
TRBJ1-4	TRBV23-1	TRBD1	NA	CASSLGTGGGEKLFF	TGCGCCAGCAGTCTTGGGACAGGGGGAGGTGAAAAACTGTTTTTT
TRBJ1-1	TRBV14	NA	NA	CASSLVDTRNTEAFF	TGTGCCAGCAGCCTAGTAGACACCAGGAACACTGAAGCTTTCTTT
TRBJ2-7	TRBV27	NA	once	CASSFGQLYEQYF	TGTGCCAGCAGTTTTGGGCAACTCTACGAGCAGTACTTC